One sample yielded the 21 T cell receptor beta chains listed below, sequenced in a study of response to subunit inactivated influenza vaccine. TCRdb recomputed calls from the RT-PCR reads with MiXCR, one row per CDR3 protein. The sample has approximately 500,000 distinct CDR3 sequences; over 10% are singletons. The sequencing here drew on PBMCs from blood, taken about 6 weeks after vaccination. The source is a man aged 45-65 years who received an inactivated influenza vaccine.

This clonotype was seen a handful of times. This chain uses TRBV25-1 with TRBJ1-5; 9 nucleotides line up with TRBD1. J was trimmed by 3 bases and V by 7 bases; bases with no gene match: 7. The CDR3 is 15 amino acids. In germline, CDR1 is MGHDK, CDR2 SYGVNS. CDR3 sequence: CASMKRDRVNQPQHF. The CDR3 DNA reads TGTGCCAGCATGAAAAGGGACAGGGTCAATCAGCCCCAGCATTTT.

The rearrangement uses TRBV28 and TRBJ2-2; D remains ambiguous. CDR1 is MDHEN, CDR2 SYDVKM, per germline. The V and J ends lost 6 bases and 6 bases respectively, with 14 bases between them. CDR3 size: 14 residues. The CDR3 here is CASSRLARSGELFF. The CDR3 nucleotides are TGTGCCAGCAGCCGACTGGCGCGGTCCGGGGAGCTGTTTTTT.

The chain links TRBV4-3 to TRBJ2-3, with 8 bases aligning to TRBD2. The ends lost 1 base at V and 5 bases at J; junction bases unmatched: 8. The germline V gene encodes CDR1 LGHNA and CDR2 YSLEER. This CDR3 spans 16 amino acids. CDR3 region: CASSQGGAGAKDTQYF. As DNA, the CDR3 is TGCGCCAGCAGCCAAGGGGGAGCGGGAGCGAAAGATACGCAGTATTTT.

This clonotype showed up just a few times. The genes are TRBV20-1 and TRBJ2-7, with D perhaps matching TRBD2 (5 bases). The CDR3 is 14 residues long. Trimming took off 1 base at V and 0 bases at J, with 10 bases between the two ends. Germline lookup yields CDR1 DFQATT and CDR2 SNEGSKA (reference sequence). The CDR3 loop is CSARGTFRSYEQYF. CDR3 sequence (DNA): TGCAGTGCTAGAGGGACTTTCCGCTCCTACGAGCAGTACTTC.

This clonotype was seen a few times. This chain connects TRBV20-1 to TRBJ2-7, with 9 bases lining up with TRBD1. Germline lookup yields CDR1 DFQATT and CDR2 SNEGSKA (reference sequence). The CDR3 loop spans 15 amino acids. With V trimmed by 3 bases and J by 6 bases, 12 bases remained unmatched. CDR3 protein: CSASPILDRGGEQYF. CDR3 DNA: TGCAGTGCTAGCCCTATACTGGACAGGGGCGGCGAGCAGTACTTC.

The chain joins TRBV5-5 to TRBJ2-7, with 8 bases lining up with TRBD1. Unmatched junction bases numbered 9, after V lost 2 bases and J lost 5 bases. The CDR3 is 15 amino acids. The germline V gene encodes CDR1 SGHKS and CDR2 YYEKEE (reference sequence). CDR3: CASSLQTGVVHEQYF. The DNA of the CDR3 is TGTGCCAGCAGCTTACAGACAGGGGTCGTCCACGAGCAGTACTTC.

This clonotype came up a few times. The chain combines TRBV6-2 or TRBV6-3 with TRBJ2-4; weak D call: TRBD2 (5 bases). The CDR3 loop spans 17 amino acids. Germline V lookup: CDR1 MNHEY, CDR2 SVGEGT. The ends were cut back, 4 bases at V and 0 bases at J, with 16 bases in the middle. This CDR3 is CASSFITGNSAKNIQYF. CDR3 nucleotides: TGTGCCAGCAGTTTTATTACCGGGAACTCAGCCAAAAACATTCAGTACTTC.

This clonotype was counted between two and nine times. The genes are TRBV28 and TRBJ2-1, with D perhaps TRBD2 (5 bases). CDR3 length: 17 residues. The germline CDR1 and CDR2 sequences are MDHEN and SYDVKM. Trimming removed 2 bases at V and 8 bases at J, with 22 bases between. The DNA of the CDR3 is TGTGCCAGCAGTTTAGGAAACTTGGTGCAGAGGGAATATGAGCAGTTCTTC. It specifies CASSLGNLVQREYEQFF.

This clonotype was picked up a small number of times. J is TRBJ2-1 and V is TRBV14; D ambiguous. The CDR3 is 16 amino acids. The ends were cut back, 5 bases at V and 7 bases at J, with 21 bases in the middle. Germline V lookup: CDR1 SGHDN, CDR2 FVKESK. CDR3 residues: CASSYFEGPPRNEQFF. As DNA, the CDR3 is TGTGCCAGCAGCTACTTCGAAGGTCCTCCTCGGAATGAGCAGTTCTTC. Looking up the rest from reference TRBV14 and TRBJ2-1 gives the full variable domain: EAGVTQFPSHSVIEKGQTVTLRCDPISGHDNLYWYRRVMGKEIKFLLHFVKESKQDESGMPNNRFLAERTGGTYSTLKVQPAELEDSGVYFCASSYFEGPPRNEQFFGPGTRLTVL.

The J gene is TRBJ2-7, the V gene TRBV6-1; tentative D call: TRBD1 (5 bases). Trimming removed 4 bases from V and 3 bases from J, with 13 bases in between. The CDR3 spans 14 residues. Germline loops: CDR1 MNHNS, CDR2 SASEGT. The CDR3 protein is CASSVLDINYEQYF. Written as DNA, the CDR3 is TGTGCCAGCAGTGTCTTGGACATTAACTACGAGCAGTACTTC.

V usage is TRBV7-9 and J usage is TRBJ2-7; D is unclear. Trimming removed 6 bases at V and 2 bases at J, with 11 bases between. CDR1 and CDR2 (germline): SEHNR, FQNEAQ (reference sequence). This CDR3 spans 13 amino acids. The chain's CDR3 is CASSPLAPYEQYF. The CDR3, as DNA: TGTGCCAGCAGTCCTCTCGCCCCCTACGAGCAGTACTTC.

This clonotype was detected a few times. The CDR3: CAISQGLGITDTQYF. CDR3 bases: TGTGCCATCAGTCAGGGATTAGGAATCACAGATACGCAGTATTTT. This chain joins TRBV10-3 and TRBJ2-3; D might be TRBD1 (5 bases). Germline V lookup: CDR1 ENHRY, CDR2 SYGVKD. V lost 5 bases and J 2 bases, leaving 14 bases between the germline ends. The CDR3 spans 15 residues.

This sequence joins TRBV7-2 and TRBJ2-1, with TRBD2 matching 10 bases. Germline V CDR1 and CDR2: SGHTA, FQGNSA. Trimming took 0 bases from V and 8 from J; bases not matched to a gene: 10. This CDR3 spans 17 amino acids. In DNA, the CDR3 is TGTGCCAGCAGCTTAGCGGTAGGGCTAGCGGGGGCCGATGAGCAGTTCTTC. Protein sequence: CASSLAVGLAGADEQFF.

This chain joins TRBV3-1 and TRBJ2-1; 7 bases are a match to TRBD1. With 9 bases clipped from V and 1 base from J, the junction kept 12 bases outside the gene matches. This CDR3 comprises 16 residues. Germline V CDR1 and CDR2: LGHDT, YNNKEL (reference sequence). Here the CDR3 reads CASSKAQGNSYNEQFF. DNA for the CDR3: TGTGCCAGTTCCAAAGCACAGGGGAATTCCTACAATGAGCAGTTCTTC.

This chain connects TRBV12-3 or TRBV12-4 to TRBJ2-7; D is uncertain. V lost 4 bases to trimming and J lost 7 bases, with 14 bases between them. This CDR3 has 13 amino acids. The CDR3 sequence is CASSSPLLEEQYF. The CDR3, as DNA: TGTGCCAGCAGTTCCCCCCTATTGGAAGAGCAGTACTTC.

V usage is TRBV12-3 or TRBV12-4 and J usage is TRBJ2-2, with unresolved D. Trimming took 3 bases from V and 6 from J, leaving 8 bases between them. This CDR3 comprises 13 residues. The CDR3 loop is CASSFGWAGELFF. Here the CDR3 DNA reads TGTGCCAGCAGTTTCGGCTGGGCCGGGGAGCTGTTTTTT.

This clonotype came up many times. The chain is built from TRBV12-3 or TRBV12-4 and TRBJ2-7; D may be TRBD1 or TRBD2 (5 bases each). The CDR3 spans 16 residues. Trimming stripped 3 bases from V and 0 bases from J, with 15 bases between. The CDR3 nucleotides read TGTGCCAGCAGTTTTTATGGGACGAGGAGCTCCTACGAGCAGTACTTC. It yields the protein CASSFYGTRSSYEQYF.

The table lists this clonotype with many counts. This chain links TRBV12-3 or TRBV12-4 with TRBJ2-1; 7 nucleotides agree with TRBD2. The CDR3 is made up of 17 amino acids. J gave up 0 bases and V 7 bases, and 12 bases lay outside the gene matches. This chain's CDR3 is CASTSRLAAFSYNEQFF. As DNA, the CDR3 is TGTGCCAGCACCTCTCGGCTAGCGGCATTCTCCTACAATGAGCAGTTCTTC.

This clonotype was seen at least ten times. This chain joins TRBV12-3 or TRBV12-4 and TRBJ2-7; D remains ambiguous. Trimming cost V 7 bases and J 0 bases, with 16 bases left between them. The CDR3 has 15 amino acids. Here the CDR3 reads CASTLGGLSSYEQYF. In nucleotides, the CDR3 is TGTGCCAGCACCTTGGGCGGTTTAAGCTCCTACGAGCAGTACTTC.

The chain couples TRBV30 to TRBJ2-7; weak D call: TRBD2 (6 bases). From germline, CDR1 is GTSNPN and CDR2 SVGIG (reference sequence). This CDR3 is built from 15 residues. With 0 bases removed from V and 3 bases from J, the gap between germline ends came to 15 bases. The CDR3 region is CAWSVGGNTLYEQYF. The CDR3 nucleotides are TGTGCCTGGAGTGTAGGAGGGAATACCCTCTACGAGCAGTACTTC.

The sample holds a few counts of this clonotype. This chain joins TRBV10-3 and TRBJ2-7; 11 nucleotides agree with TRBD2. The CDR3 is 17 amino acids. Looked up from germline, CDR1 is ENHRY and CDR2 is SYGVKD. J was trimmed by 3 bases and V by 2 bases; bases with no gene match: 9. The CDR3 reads CAISEATGTSGHYEQYF. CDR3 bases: TGTGCCATCAGTGAGGCGACCGGGACTAGCGGACACTACGAGCAGTACTTC.